This T cell receptor (beta chain) was found in a study of T cell repertoires in cytomegalovirus infection. TCRdb analysed the reads with MiXCR anew, one entry per CDR3 protein. This repertoire shows 750,000 to 900,000 distinct CDR3 sequences, almost 30% found once; its top ten account for approximately 14%. Germline V lookup: CDR1 SSHAT, CDR2 FNYEAQ (reference sequence). This CDR3 region has 16 residues. This clonotype was observed a few times. Its target is not known. Relative to the germline gene, one junction end is altered; a read error may explain this. The rearrangement joins TRBV7-7 to TRBJ2-1; 8 bases agree with TRBD2. The source of this sequence is a human donor in good health (CMV status not recorded). Some clones in this sample may be carry-over from other donors' samples. The sample here was cultured CD8+ T cells from PBMCs, taken from culture after CMV antigen stimulation. CDR3 in amino acids: CASSLQPAGDYNEQFF. CDR3 bases: TGTGCTAGCAGCTTGCAACCAGCGGGGGACTACAATGAGCAGTTCTTC.